This T cell receptor beta chain was captured in a study of neurological immune-mediated disorders. TCRdb used MiXCR to reprocess the 5' RACE reads, holding one entry per CDR3 protein. The sample holds about 49,000 distinct CDR3 sequences, 9% to 10% seen once. This CDR3 has 15 amino acids. V was pared by 5 bases and J by 4 bases, with 9 bases of the junction left unmatched. Germline V gives CDR1 SGHTA, CDR2 FQGNSA. Study results and limitations: Patients with HTLV-1-associated myelopathy showed the most TCR clonal expansion. Those with multiple sclerosis showed the least, falling below healthy controls.

The sample holds many counts of this clonotype. Its target is not known. Time point denoted: longitudinal time-point 1 (baseline). Unsorted libraries came from 2 million PBMCs stored at -80 °C. The chain joins TRBV7-2 to TRBJ1-2; 8 nucleotides line up with TRBD1. The sequencing input was PBMCs. The origin of this receptor is a woman aged 40-49 years in good health. CDR3 in DNA: TGTGCCAGCAGCCCAGGGGGCGCGATCGTCTATGGCTACACCTTC. Its translation: CASSPGGAIVYGYTF.